This entry lists 22 T cell receptor beta chains sequenced from one sample in a study of CD8+ T cells in alopecia areata. The authors extracted RNA and reverse transcribed it into cDNA as the sequencing template. TCRdb's copy holds only in-frame clones and misses some; the assay was immunoSEQ multiplex PCR. The sample yields over 100,000 clones, without any singletons. The specimen sequenced was lesional skin. The source of these receptors is a C3H/HeJ mouse with alopecia areata. Strain haplotype (MHC): H2-k.

Note on this clone: Gene names and germline refer to mouse. The sequence runs out 4 residues before the end of the CDR3; the remainder is reconstructed from the germline J gene. The J gene is TRBJ1-4, the V gene TRBV13-3; D is uncertain. The CDR3 runs to 16 residues. V was pared by 2 bases and J by 0 bases, with 11 bases between. CDR1 is NNHDY, CDR2 SYVADS, per germline. The CDR3 reads CASSDLGFLSNERLFF. The sequenced part of the CDR3 DNA is TGTGCCAGCAGTGACCTGGGTTTTCTTTCCAACGAA.

Of note for this clone: Germline and genes here are mouse. The read terminates 4 residues ahead of where the CDR3 ends, so the germline J gene completes it. V usage is TRBV13-1 and J usage is TRBJ2-3; tentative D call: TRBD2 (7 bases). CDR1 NSHNY and CDR2 SYGAGN come from the germline V gene. V lost 1 base, J lost 2 bases, and 11 bases lay in between. The CDR3 contains 15 residues. The sequenced CDR3 bases are TGTGCCAGCAGTGATTGGGGGGCGCTTGCAGAA. It codes for CASSDWGALAE. The entire CDR3 protein reads CASSDWGALAETLYF.

With regard to this clone: These gene names are mouse names. The missing CDR3 end, 4 residues past where the read stops, is filled in from the germline J gene. The J gene is TRBJ1-1, the V gene TRBV19; TRBD1 aligns across 9 bases. The CDR3 has 15 residues. Trimming took 5 bases from V and 1 from J; bases not matched to a gene: 6. Per germline, CDR1 FNHDT and CDR2 SITEND (reference sequence). The CDR3 sequence: CASSLRTGVNTEVFF. The sequenced part of the CDR3 DNA is TGTGCCAGCAGCCTCCGGACAGGGGTAAACACA.

On this clone itself: Gene names follow the mouse nomenclature. The CDR3 extends 4 residues past the end of the read, so its final part is completed from the germline J gene. The chain uses TRBV5 and TRBJ2-7; D may be TRBD2 (6 bases). V was shortened by 0 bases and J by 3 bases, with 9 bases between the two germline ends. The CDR3 is 14 amino acids. Germline lookup yields CDR1 LGHNA and CDR2 YNLKQL (reference sequence). CDR3 amino acids: CASSQDWGYYEQYF. Incomplete CDR3 DNA: TGTGCCAGCAGCCAAGACTGGGGTTACTAT.

Regarding this clone: The gene symbols are mouse symbols. Coverage ceases 4 residues before the CDR3 finishes, and the germline J gene fills in the end. V usage is TRBV19 and J usage is TRBJ2-3; 12 bases line up with TRBD1. Germline lookup yields CDR1 FNHDT and CDR2 SITEND (reference sequence). The length of the CDR3 is 16 residues. V lost 2 bases, J lost 3 bases, and 4 bases stayed unmatched. CDR3 sequence: CASSMGDRGRAETLYF. CDR3 DNA (partial): TGTGCCAGCAGTATGGGGGACAGGGGGCGGGCAGAA.

This clone was counted at least ten times. Gene names and germline match the mouse. The read is 4 residues too short to cover the CDR3 end, so that end is filled in from the germline J gene. This chain uses TRBV1 with TRBJ2-7; possible D gene TRBD2, 6 bases. Germline loops: CDR1 NSQYPW, CDR2 LRSPGD (reference sequence). This CDR3 comprises 15 residues. V lost 1 base to trimming and J lost 0 bases, with 10 bases between them. This CDR3 is CTCSAGMGVSYEQYF. The CDR3 DNA, read in part, is TGCACCTGCAGTGCAGGGATGGGGGTCTCCTAT.

As for this clone: The gene names here belong to mouse. The CDR3 end falls 4 residues outside the read, so it is completed with the germline J gene. The rearrangement links TRBV1 to TRBJ1-4; D possibly corresponds to TRBD1 (6 bases). The CDR3 totals 13 residues. Germline V gene sequence: CDR1 NSQYPW, CDR2 LRSPGD (reference sequence). The CDR3 region is CTCSRTGPERLFF. The CDR3 bases that were read are TGCACCTGCAGTCGCACAGGGCCCGAA.

This clone was seen only a few times. The listed genes are named as in mouse. The CDR3 end is not reached by the read, which stops 4 residues before it; the germline J gene fills it in. V is TRBV13-1 and J is TRBJ2-5, with 7 bases that match TRBD1. Germline V gene sequence: CDR1 NSHNY, CDR2 SYGAGN. This CDR3 has 16 residues. Trimming cost V 0 bases and J 0 bases; bases outside gene matches: 4. CDR3 DNA, as far as it was read: TGTGCCAGCAGTGATGACACAGGGGTTAACCAAGAC. Protein: CASSDDTGVNQD. The CDR3 in its entirety is CASSDDTGVNQDTQYF.

In this sample, this clone turned up a few times. Mouse gene names and germline throughout. Read data end 4 residues before the CDR3 end; the end is taken from the germline J gene. The rearrangement links TRBV1 to TRBJ1-4; D not certain. Per germline, CDR1 NSQYPW and CDR2 LRSPGD (reference sequence). The CDR3 is 15 amino acids. Trimming shortened V by 3 bases and J by 0 bases, and 8 bases separated the two germline ends. The CDR3 loop reads CTCSAQKISNERLFF. The sequenced CDR3 bases are TGCACCTGCAGTGCGCAGAAAATTTCCAACGAA.

About this clone: Gene names and germline match the mouse. The read stops 4 residues short of the end of the CDR3; the missing end is completed from the germline J gene. Distinct nucleotide sequences in the sample also encode this CDR3. This sequence joins TRBV17 and TRBJ2-1; possible D gene TRBD2, 5 bases. The V and J ends lost 2 bases and 3 bases respectively, with 8 bases between them. The CDR3 loop spans 14 amino acids. Per the germline V gene, CDR1 is MNHDT and CDR2 is YYDKIL. The covered CDR3 bases are TGTGCTAGCAGTAGAACTGGCTTCTATGCT. Translated, it gives CASSRTGFYA. The CDR3 in its entirety is CASSRTGFYAEQFF.

This clone was observed a handful of times. Here the gene names and germline are mouse. The CDR3 bases that were read are TGTGCCAGCGGTGAGCCCTTTCTGGGGGGGCGCTCT. Its translation is CASGEPFLGGRS. In full, the CDR3 is CASGEPFLGGRSEQFF. This sequence joins TRBV13-2 and TRBJ2-1; 10 bases are shared with TRBD2. Read coverage stops 4 residues before the CDR3 terminus; the germline J gene supplies the remainder. This CDR3 comprises 16 residues. The germline V gene has CDR1 NNHNN and CDR2 SYGAGS (reference sequence).

Note on this clone: Gene names refer to mouse genes. With the read ending 4 residues before the CDR3 end, the germline J gene is used to fill in that end. The gene calls are TRBV13-3 and TRBJ2-3, with TRBD1 matching 8 bases. The CDR3 consists of 16 residues. Trimming removed 0 bases from V and 1 base from J; junction bases left unmatched: 4. Germline-derived CDR1 and CDR2 are NNHDY and SYVADS. The CDR3 DNA, read in part, is TGTGCCAGCAGTGATGACAGGGGGTGGGGTGCAGAA. It translates to CASSDDRGWGAE. The full CDR3 protein reads CASSDDRGWGAETLYF.

A remark on this clone: The protein in this entry is translated from the DNA; at residue 11 it differs from the protein listed in TCRdb. The gene symbols are mouse symbols. The CDR3 end falls 3 residues outside the read, so it is completed with the germline J gene. The V call is TRBV13-3, the J call TRBJ1-6; 7 positions match TRBD1. TRBJ1-6 is an ORF for which the function is uncertain. Germline lookup yields CDR1 NNHDY and CDR2 SYVADS. V gave up 4 bases and J gave up 7 bases; unmatched junction bases: 5. The CDR3 contains 14 residues. CDR3 protein: CASSPQGENSPLYF. The sequenced part of the CDR3 DNA is TGTGCCAGCAGTCCTCAGGGGGAAAATTCGCCC.

This clone was seen more than once but under ten times. Mouse gene names apply. The CDR3 end falls 4 residues outside the read, so it is completed with the germline J gene. The chain couples TRBV19 to TRBJ2-1, with 8 bases lining up with TRBD2. In germline, CDR1 is FNHDT, CDR2 SITEND (reference sequence). The CDR3 totals 15 residues. J gave up 3 bases and V 4 bases, and 6 bases lay outside the gene matches. The part of the CDR3 DNA that was read is TGTGCCAGCAGTCTCGACTGGGGAGTCTATGCT. This sequence encodes CASSLDWGVYA. From start to end, the CDR3 is CASSLDWGVYAEQFF.

Only a few counts were recorded for this clone. At residue 10, TCRdb's protein is not the same as the translated DNA, so the protein here was read from the DNA. Gene and germline names: mouse. From the germline J gene comes the end of the CDR3, since the read stops 3 residues before it. The J gene is TRBJ1-6, the V gene TRBV1; D not certain. TRBJ1-6 is labeled an ORF, and its function is uncertain. Germline CDR1 reads NSQYPW; CDR2 reads LRSPGD (reference sequence). The CDR3 has 13 amino acids. V dropped 3 bases and J dropped 6 bases, with 6 bases sitting between them. The sequenced CDR3 bases are TGCACCTGCAGTGCTAGGGTTAATTCGCCC. Encoded protein: CTCSARVNSP. The whole CDR3 reads CTCSARVNSPLYF.

There are a few counts of this clone. Genes and germline come from the mouse. Read coverage stops 4 residues before the CDR3 terminus; the germline J gene supplies the remainder. This sequence joins TRBV19 and TRBJ2-1; 9 bases match TRBD1. The CDR3 runs 15 residues. Germline assignment: CDR1 FNHDT and CDR2 SITEND (reference sequence). J was trimmed by 1 base and V by 4 bases; bases with no gene match: 3. The covered CDR3 bases are TGTGCCAGCAGTGGGACAGGGACAAACTATGCT. Translation gives CASSGTGTNYA. In full, the CDR3 is CASSGTGTNYAEQFF.

This clone was counted only a few times. The genes are named according to mouse. The read ends 4 residues early relative to the CDR3; the germline J gene fills the gap. The V and J genes are TRBV1 and TRBJ2-5, with D perhaps TRBD1 (5 bases). This CDR3 is 16 amino acids long. Germline V CDR1 and CDR2: NSQYPW, LRSPGD (reference sequence). V lost 3 bases to trimming and J lost 0 bases, with 13 bases between them. CDR3 DNA (partial): TGCACCTGCAGTGCGGTCAAGACAGTGAACCAAGAC. Translation gives CTCSAVKTVNQD. In full, the CDR3 is CTCSAVKTVNQDTQYF. The full variable domain, completed using reference TRBV1 and TRBJ2-5, is VTLLEQNPRWRLVPRGQAVNLRCILKNSQYPWMSWYQQDLQKQLQWLFTLRSPGDKEVKSLPGADYLATRVTDTELRLQVANMSQGRTLYCTCSAVKTVNQDTQYFGPGTRLLVL.

This clone was recorded a few times. The protein here is the DNA translation, as the TCRdb protein differs from it at residue 13. Gene names and germline match the mouse. The CDR3 end is not reached by the read, which stops 3 residues before it; the germline J gene fills it in. The chain has TRBV13-1 and TRBJ1-3; 9 bases fit TRBD1. Germline V gene sequence: CDR1 NSHNY, CDR2 SYGAGN. The CDR3 contains 16 residues. J lost 0 bases, V lost 2 bases, and 3 bases had no gene match. The CDR3 loop is CASSERTGVSGNTLYF. The sequenced CDR3 bases are TGTGCCAGCAGTGAAAGGACAGGGGTTTCTGGAAATACG.

This clone was detected ten times or more. TCRdb's protein sequence differs at residue 12 from the translated DNA; the protein presented here follows the DNA. Here the gene names and germline are mouse. The read terminates 3 residues before the CDR3 end, so the remaining end is supplied by the germline J gene. The gene calls are TRBV13-3 and TRBJ1-6; weak D call: TRBD1 (6 bases). TRBJ1-6 is filed as an ORF, its function uncertain. Germline CDR1 and CDR2: NNHDY and SYVADS. The CDR3 is made up of 15 amino acids. V was pared by 4 bases and J by 1 base, with 9 bases between. The CDR3 DNA, read in part, is TGTGCCAGCAGTCAACAGGGATCCTATAATTCGCCC. Protein: CASSQQGSYNSP. The full CDR3 protein is CASSQQGSYNSPLYF.

There are many counts of this clone. Gene names follow the mouse nomenclature. The CDR3 end is not reached by the read, which stops 4 residues before it; the germline J gene fills it in. The chain recombines TRBV13-3 with TRBJ2-5, with 8 bases aligning to TRBD1. This CDR3 has 16 amino acids. The V gene's germline CDR1 is NNHDY and CDR2 SYVADS. J lost 3 bases, V lost 0 bases, and 6 bases had no gene match. This chain's CDR3 is CASSDAPRGHQDTQYF. CDR3 DNA (partial): TGTGCCAGCAGTGATGCACCCAGGGGGCATCAAGAC.

As for this clone: The gene names given are mouse names. The read is 4 residues too short to cover the CDR3 end, so that end is filled in from the germline J gene. The J gene is TRBJ2-7, the V gene TRBV13-3; 11 nucleotides line up with TRBD1. This CDR3 has 14 residues. In germline, CDR1 is NNHDY, CDR2 SYVADS. Partial CDR3 DNA: TGTGCCAGCAGACCAGGGACAGGGGGGTAT. Translation gives CASRPGTGGY. The whole CDR3 protein is CASRPGTGGYEQYF.

This clone has just a few counts. Gene names follow the mouse nomenclature. The read falls 4 residues short of the CDR3 end, and the missing part is taken from the germline J gene. This chain connects TRBV13-3 to TRBJ1-4; tentatively, D is TRBD1 (5 bases). The CDR3 has 15 amino acids. Trimming took off 4 bases at V and 0 bases at J, with 10 bases between the two ends. Germline assignment: CDR1 NNHDY and CDR2 SYVADS. The sequenced CDR3 bases are TGTGCCAGCAGTCCAGGGTTTATTTCCAACGAA. The encoded protein is CASSPGFISNE. The whole CDR3 reads CASSPGFISNERLFF.